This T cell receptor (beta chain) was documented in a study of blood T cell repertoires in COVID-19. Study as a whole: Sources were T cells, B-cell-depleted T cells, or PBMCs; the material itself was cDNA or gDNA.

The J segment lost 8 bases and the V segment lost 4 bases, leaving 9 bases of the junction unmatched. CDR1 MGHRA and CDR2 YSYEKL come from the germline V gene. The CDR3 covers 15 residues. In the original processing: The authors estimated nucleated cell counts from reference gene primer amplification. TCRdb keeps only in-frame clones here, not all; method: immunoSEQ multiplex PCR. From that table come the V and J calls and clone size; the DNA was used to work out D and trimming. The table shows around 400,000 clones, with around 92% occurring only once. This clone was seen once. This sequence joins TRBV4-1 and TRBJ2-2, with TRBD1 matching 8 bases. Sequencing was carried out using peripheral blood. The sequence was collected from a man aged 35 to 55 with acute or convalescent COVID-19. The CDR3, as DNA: TGCGCCAGCAGCCGGCCCGGACAGGGCTTGGGGGAGCTGTTTTTT. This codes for CASSRPGQGLGELFF.